This is a list of T cell receptor beta chains from one sample in a study of blood T cell repertoires in COVID-19. Sequencing was performed with immunoSEQ multiplex PCR; in TCRdb, only in-frame clones are kept and a portion is missing. The sample gives about 230,000 clones, over 65% of which show up once; around 2.5% is in the top ten. The sequenced material came from peripheral blood. These receptors originate from a woman in her seventies with active or convalescent COVID-19. CDR3s include the opening cysteine and the closing phenylalanine or tryptophan. The D gene is left open where the match is weak. The size of a clone is reported for some rows only, either as once, few or many, or as a class for expanded clones.

NA	TRBV11-3	TRBJ1-1	NA	CASSLAGNTEAFF	TGTGCCAGCAGCTTAGCAGGGAACACTGAAGCTTTCTTT
NA	TRBV20-1	TRBJ2-7	NA	CSASGGRGSYEQYF	TGCAGTGCGAGTGGGGGGAGGGGGTCCTACGAGCAGTACTTC
few	TRBV7-2	TRBJ1-5	NA	CASSGTSNQPQHF	TGTGCCAGCAGCGGGACAAGCAATCAGCCCCAGCATTTT
NA	TRBV18	TRBJ1-2	TRBD1	CASSPPGQGNRYGYTF	TGTGCCAGCTCACCACCTGGACAGGGGAATAGGTATGGCTACACCTTC
NA	TRBV14	TRBJ2-1	TRBD2	CASSLRSGGAEQFF	TGTGCCAGCAGCCTGCGTAGCGGGGGGGCCGAGCAGTTCTTC
once	TRBV30	TRBJ2-5	TRBD1	CAWSAPWDSSGETQYF	TGTGCCTGGAGTGCGCCCTGGGACAGCTCGGGGGAGACCCAGTACTTC
few	TRBV6-1	TRBJ1-2	TRBD1	CASSVGQGVGVGYGYTF	TGTGCCAGCAGTGTAGGACAGGGAGTTGGGGTTGGCTATGGCTACACCTTC
NA	TRBV2	TRBJ1-1	NA	CASSKQGNTEAFF	TGTGCCAGCAGTAAACAGGGGAACACTGAAGCTTTCTTT
NA	TRBV11-3	TRBJ2-1	NA	CASSLEAFTEQFF	TGTGCCAGCAGCTTAGAGGCCTTCACTGAGCAGTTCTTC
NA	TRBV3-1/TRBV3-2	TRBJ1-1	NA	CASSQPGPGGIAFF	TGTGCCAGCAGCCAACCCGGACCGGGAGGTATAGCTTTCTTT
NA	TRBV6-5	TRBJ1-2	TRBD1	CASSTGQGEYGYTF	TGTGCCAGCAGTACGGGACAGGGGGAGTATGGCTACACCTTC
NA	TRBV6-6	TRBJ2-4	NA	CASSSPVANIQYF	TGTGCCAGCAGTTCCCCCGTAGCAAACATTCAGTACTTC
NA	TRBV9	TRBJ1-1	NA	CASSVGTKDIKQYTEAFF	TGTGCCAGCAGCGTTGGGACTAAAGACATAAAACAGTACACTGAAGCTTTCTTT
NA	TRBV30	TRBJ2-7	TRBD1	CACVRQGATYEQYF	TGTGCCTGTGTACGACAGGGGGCGACGTACGAGCAGTACTTC
few	TRBV5-1	TRBJ2-7	NA	CASSLGPAYEQYF	TGCGCCAGCAGCTTGGGTCCCGCCTACGAGCAGTACTTC
NA	TRBV15	TRBJ1-3	NA	CATSRGPVGAEGNTIYF	TGTGCCACCAGCAGGGGCCCTGTGGGGGCAGAAGGAAACACCATATATTTT
NA	TRBV6-5	TRBJ1-5	NA	CASRQQALMDQPQHF	TGTGCCAGCAGACAACAGGCCCTTATGGATCAGCCCCAGCATTTT
NA	TRBV28	TRBJ1-3	NA	CASSLNPQGIRNTIYF	TGTGCCAGCAGTTTAAACCCGCAGGGTATTAGAAACACCATATATTTT
NA	TRBV18	TRBJ1-5	NA	CASSLRTDRGYSNQPQHF	TGTGCCAGCTCACTCCGGACAGACCGGGGTTATAGCAATCAGCCCCAGCATTTT
NA	TRBV28	TRBJ1-2	NA	CASSLGGRADGYTF	TGTGCCAGCAGTTTAGGCGGCAGGGCGGATGGCTACACCTTC
NA	TRBV29-1	TRBJ1-2	NA	CSVLWRDYGYTF	TGCAGCGTCTTGTGGAGGGACTATGGCTACACCTTC
NA	TRBV5-1	TRBJ1-2	NA	CASSVDGGYGYTF	TGCGCCAGCAGCGTGGACGGGGGGTACGGCTACACCTTC
NA	TRBV7-2	TRBJ1-6	TRBD1	CASRDRTSNSPLHF	TGTGCCAGCAGGGACAGGACCTCGAATTCACCCCTCCACTTT
NA	TRBV10-3	TRBJ1-5	TRBD1	CAISEGLGTGEYSNQPQHF	TGTGCCATCAGTGAGGGACTGGGGACAGGGGAATATAGCAATCAGCCCCAGCATTTT
once	TRBV5-4	TRBJ1-2	NA	CASSAGDRGYTF	TGTGCCAGCAGCGCAGGGGATCGCGGCTACACCTTC
NA	TRBV2	TRBJ2-6	TRBD1	CASTGTAGANVLTF	TGTGCCAGCACCGGGACAGCTGGGGCCAACGTCCTGACTTTC
NA	TRBV25-1	TRBJ2-2	NA	CASSEQGWTGELFF	TGTGCCAGCAGTGAACAGGGGTGGACCGGGGAGCTGTTTTTT
NA	TRBV7-9	TRBJ2-3	NA	CASSVGGATDTQYF	TGTGCCAGCAGCGTCGGTGGGGCCACAGATACGCAGTATTTT
once	TRBV7-2	TRBJ2-1	NA	CASSPPGYEQFF	TGTGCCAGCAGCCCCCCCGGGTATGAGCAGTTCTTC
NA	TRBV5-6	TRBJ1-2	TRBD1	CASSLGYRGGYTF	TGTGCCAGCAGCTTGGGGTACAGGGGCGGCTACACCTTC
NA	TRBV3-1/TRBV3-2	TRBJ2-3	TRBD2	CASSQEASGRAEDTQYF	TGTGCCAGCAGCCAAGAAGCTAGCGGGAGGGCCGAGGATACGCAGTATTTT
NA	TRBV6-6	TRBJ2-5	TRBD2	CASSQLAGGQETQYF	TGTGCCAGCAGCCAACTAGCGGGAGGACAAGAGACCCAGTACTTC
NA	TRBV24-1	TRBJ1-5	TRBD1	CATSDSRQGGQPQHF	TGTGCCACCAGTGATTCCCGACAGGGAGGTCAGCCCCAGCATTTT
NA	TRBV7-9	TRBJ2-2	TRBD1	CASSGSGTGFPGELFF	TGTGCCAGCAGCGGGTCCGGGACAGGGTTTCCCGGGGAGCTGTTTTTT
once	TRBV18	TRBJ2-3	NA	CASSPVSATDTQYF	TGTGCCAGCTCACCAGTGAGCGCTACAGATACGCAGTATTTT
NA	TRBV28	TRBJ1-1	NA	CASSLLFEGGDEAFF	TGTGCCAGCAGCCTACTATTCGAGGGGGGGGATGAAGCTTTCTTT
NA	TRBV2	TRBJ1-1	NA	CASSANREGTEAFF	TGTGCCAGCAGTGCTAACAGGGAGGGTACTGAAGCTTTCTTT
NA	TRBV3-1/TRBV3-2	TRBJ2-7	NA	CASSRGRHSTYEQYF	TGTGCCAGCAGCCGTGGGAGGCATTCGACCTACGAGCAGTACTTC
few	TRBV7-8	TRBJ1-5	NA	CASSLRTDNSNQPQHF	TGTGCCAGCAGCCTGCGGACAGATAATAGCAATCAGCCCCAGCATTTT
NA	TRBV18	TRBJ1-1	TRBD1	CASSLRQGSNTEAFF	TGTGCCAGCTCACTACGACAGGGGTCGAACACTGAAGCTTTCTTT
NA	TRBV7-2	TRBJ2-7	TRBD2	CASSQQSSGGIYEQYF	TGTGCCAGCAGCCAGCAATCTAGCGGGGGGATTTACGAGCAGTACTTC
NA	TRBV6-4	TRBJ2-1	TRBD2	CASSPLAGGYNEQFF	TGTGCCAGCTCTCCACTAGCGGGGGGTTACAATGAGCAGTTCTTC
NA	TRBV11-2	TRBJ1-1	NA	CASGGYAEAFF	TGTGCCAGCGGGGGGTACGCTGAAGCTTTCTTT
NA	TRBV19	TRBJ1-2	TRBD1	CASSVGGQGYFGYTF	TGTGCCAGTAGTGTTGGAGGACAGGGGTATTTTGGCTACACCTTC
once	TRBV10-2	TRBJ2-1	NA	CASSESRSYNEQFF	TGCGCCAGCAGTGAGAGTAGATCCTACAATGAGCAGTTCTTC
NA	TRBV4-3	TRBJ2-2	NA	CASSQEARANTGELFF	TGCGCCAGCAGCCAAGAGGCCAGGGCGAACACCGGGGAGCTGTTTTTT
NA	TRBV5-4	TRBJ2-3	TRBD2	CASSTLTARTRNTQYF	TGTGCCAGCAGCACCTTGACAGCCAGGACTAGGAATACGCAGTATTTT
few	TRBV5-1	TRBJ2-5	NA	CASSRGGWVAPGETQYF	TGCGCCAGCAGCAGGGGGGGCTGGGTCGCGCCTGGGGAGACCCAGTACTTC
NA	TRBV7-9	TRBJ2-7	NA	CASSDTAIYEQYF	TGTGCCAGCAGCGATACAGCAATCTACGAGCAGTACTTC
NA	TRBV6-5	TRBJ2-1	NA	CASSYSVANNEQFF	TGTGCCAGCAGTTACTCGGTAGCGAACAATGAGCAGTTCTTC
NA	TRBV5-5	TRBJ1-5	TRBD1	CASSLTGTVSNQPQHF	TGTGCCAGCAGCCTCACAGGGACAGTCAGCAATCAGCCCCAGCATTTT
once	TRBV6-2/TRBV6-3	TRBJ2-1	TRBD2	CASSTRTSEIYNEQFF	TGTGCCAGCAGTACCCGGACTAGCGAGATCTACAATGAGCAGTTCTTC
NA	TRBV2	TRBJ2-5	TRBD2	CASNRLAGGLQGETQYF	TGTGCCAGCAATCGGCTAGCGGGAGGGCTTCAGGGTGAGACCCAGTACTTC